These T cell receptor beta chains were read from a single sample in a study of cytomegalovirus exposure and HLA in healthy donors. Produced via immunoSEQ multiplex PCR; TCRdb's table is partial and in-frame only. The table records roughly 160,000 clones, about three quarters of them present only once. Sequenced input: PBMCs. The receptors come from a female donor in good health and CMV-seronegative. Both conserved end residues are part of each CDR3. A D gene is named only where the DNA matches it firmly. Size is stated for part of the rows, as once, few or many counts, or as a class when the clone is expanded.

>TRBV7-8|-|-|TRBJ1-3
CASSHKPMAASSGNTIYF
TGTGCCAGCAGCCACAAGCCCATGGCAGCGAGCTCTGGAAACACCATATATTTT
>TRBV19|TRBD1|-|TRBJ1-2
CASSTPMTGKGYTF
TGTGCCAGTAGTACCCCCATGACAGGGAAGGGCTACACCTTC
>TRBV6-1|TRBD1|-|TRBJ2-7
CASTDRDRGSYEQYF
TGTGCCAGCACTGACCGGGACAGGGGCTCCTACGAGCAGTACTTC
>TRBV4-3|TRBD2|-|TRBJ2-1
CASSQSALAGVSPSYNEQFF
TGCGCCAGCAGCCAATCGGCGCTAGCGGGAGTCTCTCCCTCCTACAATGAGCAGTTCTTC
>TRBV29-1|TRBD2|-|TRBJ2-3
CSVGSAGGNTDTQYF
TGCAGCGTTGGGTCAGCGGGGGGTAACACAGATACGCAGTATTTT
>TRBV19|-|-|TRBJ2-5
CASSRRGSQETQYF
TGTGCCAGTAGCCGAAGAGGCAGCCAAGAGACCCAGTACTTC
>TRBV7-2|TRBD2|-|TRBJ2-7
CASSSSGRAVDEQYF
TGTGCCAGCAGCTCTAGCGGGAGGGCCGTAGACGAGCAGTACTTC
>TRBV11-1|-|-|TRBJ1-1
CASSLEEGVTEAFF
TGTGCCAGCAGCTTAGAAGAGGGGGTCACTGAAGCTTTCTTT
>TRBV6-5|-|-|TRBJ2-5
CASSYGGSGETQYF
TGTGCCAGCAGTTACGGGGGCTCGGGGGAGACCCAGTACTTC
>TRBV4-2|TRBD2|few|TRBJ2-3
CASSPQPTRDYYTDTQYF
TGTGCCAGCAGCCCCCAACCCACTCGGGACTACTACACAGATACGCAGTATTTT
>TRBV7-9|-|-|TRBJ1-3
CASTPDWVSGNTIYF
TGTGCCAGCACCCCGGACTGGGTCTCTGGAAACACCATATATTTT
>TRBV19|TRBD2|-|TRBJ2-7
CASSIGGGVYEQYF
TGTGCCAGTAGTATCGGGGGGGGAGTCTACGAGCAGTACTTC
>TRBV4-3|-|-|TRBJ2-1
CASSQEPGSYNEQFF
TGCGCCAGCAGCCAAGAACCGGGGTCCTACAATGAGCAGTTCTTC
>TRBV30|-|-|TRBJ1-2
CAWRIGVGGYTF
TGTGCCTGGAGAATCGGGGTTGGTGGCTACACCTTC